One and the same sample provided the 22 T cell receptor beta chains below, sequenced in a study of blood T cell repertoires in COVID-19. Data came from immunoSEQ multiplex PCR; TCRdb stores just in-frame clones and leaves some out. Of 350,000 to 400,000 clones in the sample, 70% to 90% are singletons; the top ten hold around 1.9%. Sample: PBMCs or T cells enriched from blood (not recorded which). The receptor source for this set is a man aged 35 to 55 in a cohort exposed to, infected with or recovered from COVID-19 (not recorded which).

The chain combines TRBV7-2 with TRBJ1-5; D remains unclear. The CDR3 covers 15 residues. The germline V and J ends were trimmed by 2 bases and 0 bases, with 8 bases remaining between them. Per germline, CDR1 SGHTA and CDR2 FQGNSA. CDR3 loop: CASSLNSYSNQPQHF. DNA of the CDR3: TGTGCCAGCAGCTTAAACAGTTATAGCAATCAGCCCCAGCATTTT.

The chain carries TRBV27 and TRBJ2-7; weak D call: TRBD2 (6 bases). There are 13 residues in the CDR3. The V gene's germline CDR1 is MNHEY and CDR2 SMNVEV (reference sequence). Trimming shortened V by 6 bases and J by 3 bases, and 12 bases separated the two germline ends. In nucleotides, the CDR3 is TGTGCCAGCAGAAGACTAGGAAGCTACGAGCAGTACTTC. It translates to CASRRLGSYEQYF.

The V gene is TRBV7-9, the J gene TRBJ2-2; 14 bases line up with TRBD2. Trimming took 6 bases from V and 0 from J; bases not matched to a gene: 6. The CDR3 loop spans 18 amino acids. The germline gives CDR1 SEHNR, CDR2 FQNEAQ (reference sequence). CDR3 DNA: TGTGCCAGCAGAACAGGACTAGCGGGAGGACCGAACACCGGGGAGCTGTTTTTT. Translated: CASRTGLAGGPNTGELFF.

This rearrangement joins TRBV4-1 to TRBJ2-3; 11 nucleotides line up with TRBD2. This CDR3 has 18 residues. Germline assignment: CDR1 MGHRA and CDR2 YSYEKL. The junction had 5 bases not matched to a gene; V was cut back by 0 bases and J by 0 bases. For the CDR3, the DNA is TGCGCCAGCAGCCAAGATAGGGGACTAGCGGAAAGCACAGATACGCAGTATTTT. As protein: CASSQDRGLAESTDTQYF.

This chain uses TRBV5-8 with TRBJ2-2, with TRBD2 matching over 8 bases. The CDR3 loop spans 15 amino acids. Germline V gene data show CDR1 as SGHTS and CDR2 as YDEGEE. The V and J ends lost 1 base and 5 bases, in that order; junction bases with no gene match: 4. CDR3 sequence: CASSLYGRATGELFF. The CDR3 DNA sequence: TGTGCCAGCAGCTTGTACGGGAGGGCTACCGGGGAGCTGTTTTTT.

The V and J genes are TRBV10-3 and TRBJ2-1; TRBD2 aligns across 11 bases. This CDR3 region has 16 residues. V dropped 6 bases and J dropped 4; count of bases not matched to a gene: 8. From germline, CDR1 is ENHRY and CDR2 SYGVKD. The CDR3 sequence is CAISATSGKGYNEQFF. The DNA for the CDR3 is TGTGCCATCAGCGCGACTAGCGGGAAGGGGTACAATGAGCAGTTCTTC.

The gene calls are TRBV28 and TRBJ1-1; 7 positions agree with TRBD1. The CDR3 loop spans 12 amino acids. Germline CDR1 is MDHEN and CDR2 is SYDVKM. V gave up 5 bases and J gave up 10 bases; unmatched junction bases: 7. The DNA of the CDR3 is TGTGCCAGCAGTCGACAGGGTTTAAGAGCTTTCTTT. Translation: CASSRQGLRAFF. Full variable domain (remainder filled in from reference TRBV28 and TRBJ1-1): DVKVTQSSRYLVKRTGEKVFLECVQDMDHENMFWYRQDPGLGLRLIYFSYDVKMKEKGDIPEGYSVSREKKERFSLILESASTNQTSMYLCASSRQGLRAFFGQGTRLTVV.

This chain uses TRBV19 with TRBJ1-6; unclear D gene. The germline gives CDR1 LNHDA, CDR2 SQIVND (reference sequence). The CDR3 loop spans 13 amino acids. Trimming took 3 bases from V and 9 from J, leaving 9 bases between them. The CDR3 nucleotides are TGTGCCAGTAGTATCGGGAGGTCTTCACCCCTCCACTTT. Protein sequence: CASSIGRSSPLHF.

The chain couples TRBV7-9 to TRBJ2-5; 9 nucleotides agree with TRBD2. Germline V gene sequence: CDR1 SEHNR, CDR2 FQNEAQ (reference sequence). The CDR3 contains 14 residues. J was trimmed by 3 bases and V by 5 bases; bases with no gene match: 4. The CDR3, as DNA: TGTGCCAGCAGCCTGGGACTAGCCGAAGAGACCCAGTACTTC. It yields the protein CASSLGLAEETQYF.

The chain couples TRBV7-9 to TRBJ1-1; no reliable D call. CDR3 length equals 12 residues. Trimming removed 4 bases from V and 4 bases from J, with 7 bases in between. The germline V gene has CDR1 SEHNR and CDR2 FQNEAQ (reference sequence). The CDR3 protein is CASSSLPTEAFF. In nucleotides, the CDR3 is TGTGCCAGCAGCTCACTCCCCACTGAAGCTTTCTTT.

The CDR3 DNA sequence: TGCGCCAGCAGACCCTTACAGGGGAATGAGCAGTTCTTC. This codes for CASRPLQGNEQFF. This sequence joins TRBV5-1 and TRBJ2-1; 7 bases match TRBD1. The germline CDR1 and CDR2 sequences are SGHRS and YFSETQ. With V trimmed by 5 bases and J by 7 bases, 6 bases remained unmatched. The CDR3 has 13 amino acids.

The V and J genes are TRBV30 and TRBJ1-2, with D possibly TRBD1 on 5 matching bases. The CDR3 runs 13 residues. V was clipped by 0 bases and J by 8 bases, with 13 bases between them. Germline lookup yields CDR1 GTSNPN and CDR2 SVGIG (reference sequence). The CDR3 DNA reads as TGTGCCTGGAGTGTAGGGTGGGGGGGAGGCTACACCTTC. Protein sequence: CAWSVGWGGGYTF. Complete variable domain (other parts from reference TRBV30 and TRBJ1-2): SQTIHQWPATLVQPVGSPLSLECTVEGTSNPNLYWYRQAAGRGLQLLFYSVGIGQISSEVPQNLSASRPQDRQFILSSKKLLLSDSGFYLCAWSVGWGGGYTFGSGTRLTVV.

The gene calls are TRBV5-1 and TRBJ1-2, with 12 bases aligning to TRBD1. The CDR3 contains 15 residues. Germline CDR1 and CDR2: SGHRS and YFSETQ. Trimming cost V 4 bases and J 6 bases; bases outside gene matches: 7. The CDR3 bases are TGCGCCAGCAGCATGGCCGGGACAGGGGGCAATGGCTACACCTTC. This codes for CASSMAGTGGNGYTF.

The V gene is TRBV6-5, the J gene TRBJ2-3; the match to TRBD2 covers 11 bases. The CDR3 has 14 residues. The V segment lost 5 bases and the J segment 3 bases; nucleotides outside the gene matches: 1. Germline V CDR1 and CDR2: MNHEY, SVGAGI. In DNA form, the CDR3 reads TGTGCCAGCAGTACTAGCGGGAGAACAGATACGCAGTATTTT. As protein: CASSTSGRTDTQYF.

The gene calls are TRBV6-5 and TRBJ1-1; TRBD1 is a possible D gene (5 bases). The V end lost 7 bases, the J end lost 5 bases, and 11 bases lay between the germline ends. The CDR3 extends over 12 amino acids. Germline CDR1 reads MNHEY; CDR2 reads SVGAGI. In DNA form, the CDR3 reads TGTGCCAGCATGGGACTCCGGACTGAAGCTTTCTTT. Protein sequence: CASMGLRTEAFF.

The chain uses TRBV7-8 and TRBJ2-3; TRBD1 matches at 8 bases. The CDR3 covers 14 residues. Germline trimming cut 5 bases from V and 3 bases from J; bases unmatched to any gene: 4. Germline CDR1 and CDR2: SGHVS and FQNEAQ. The CDR3 sequence is CASSPRQGTDTQYF. The CDR3 DNA reads as TGTGCCAGCAGCCCCAGACAGGGGACAGATACGCAGTATTTT.

The CDR3 coding sequence is TGTGCCAGCGGAGGCTCTGGAAACACCATATATTTT. It yields the protein CASGGSGNTIYF. The genes are TRBV12-3 or TRBV12-4 and TRBJ1-3; D unresolved. Trimming cost V 8 bases and J 0 bases, with 5 bases left between them. The CDR3 runs 12 residues.

This chain uses TRBV6-5 with TRBJ2-7, with 8 bases lining up with TRBD2. The V and J ends lost 6 bases and 1 base, in that order; junction bases with no gene match: 8. Germline assignment: CDR1 MNHEY and CDR2 SVGAGI. The CDR3 runs to 15 residues. The CDR3 nucleotides read TGTGCCAGCAGCACGCGGCTAGCGGGTTCCTACGAGCAGTACTTC. Protein sequence: CASSTRLAGSYEQYF.

This chain connects TRBV6-5 to TRBJ2-7; 7 nucleotides align to TRBD1. V shed 6 bases and J 6 bases; nucleotides not matched to a gene: 5. Germline V gives CDR1 MNHEY, CDR2 SVGAGI. This CDR3 is 12 amino acids long. The DNA for the CDR3 is TGTGCCAGCAGGTCTACAGGGGCCGAGCAGTACTTC. Residues: CASRSTGAEQYF.

The rearrangement joins TRBV27 to TRBJ1-5, with D maybe TRBD1 (5 bases). Germline V lookup: CDR1 MNHEY, CDR2 SMNVEV (reference sequence). The length of the CDR3 is 13 residues. Trimming pared 5 bases from V and 5 bases from J, leaving 10 bases between. The CDR3 reads CASSQKQDQPQHF. CDR3 DNA sequence: TGTGCCAGCAGTCAGAAACAGGATCAGCCCCAGCATTTT.

The CDR3 reads CASSLGPGRNTEAFF. CDR3 DNA sequence: TGTGCCAGCAGCTTGGGCCCTGGGAGAAACACTGAAGCTTTCTTT. The rearrangement joins TRBV5-6 to TRBJ1-1; D uncertain. The CDR3 spans 15 residues. The germline CDR1 and CDR2 sequences are SGHDT and YYEEEE. Deletions cut 0 bases from V and 2 bases from J, with 11 bases between. Full variable domain (rest looked up from reference TRBV5-6 and TRBJ1-1): DAGVTQSPTHLIKTRGQQVTLRCSPKSGHDTVSWYQQALGQGPQFIFQYYEEEERQRGNFPDRFSGHQFPNYSSELNVNALLLGDSALYLCASSLGPGRNTEAFFGQGTRLTVV.

The rearrangement links TRBV5-1 to TRBJ2-7; possibly TRBD1 for D (6 bases). With 4 bases removed from V and 8 bases from J, the gap between germline ends came to 16 bases. CDR3 size: 13 residues. CDR1 and CDR2 (germline): SGHRS, YFSETQ. Written as DNA, the CDR3 is TGCGCCAGCAGCGCCGGGACACCCTCGAAGCAGTACTTC. Its translation is CASSAGTPSKQYF. The whole variable domain, remainder taken from reference TRBV5-1 and TRBJ2-7, is KAGVTQTPRYLIKTRGQQVTLSCSPISGHRSVSWYQQTPGQGLQFLFEYFSETQRNKGNFPGRFSGRQFSNSRSEMNVSTLELGDSALYLCASSAGTPSKQYFGPGTRLTVT.